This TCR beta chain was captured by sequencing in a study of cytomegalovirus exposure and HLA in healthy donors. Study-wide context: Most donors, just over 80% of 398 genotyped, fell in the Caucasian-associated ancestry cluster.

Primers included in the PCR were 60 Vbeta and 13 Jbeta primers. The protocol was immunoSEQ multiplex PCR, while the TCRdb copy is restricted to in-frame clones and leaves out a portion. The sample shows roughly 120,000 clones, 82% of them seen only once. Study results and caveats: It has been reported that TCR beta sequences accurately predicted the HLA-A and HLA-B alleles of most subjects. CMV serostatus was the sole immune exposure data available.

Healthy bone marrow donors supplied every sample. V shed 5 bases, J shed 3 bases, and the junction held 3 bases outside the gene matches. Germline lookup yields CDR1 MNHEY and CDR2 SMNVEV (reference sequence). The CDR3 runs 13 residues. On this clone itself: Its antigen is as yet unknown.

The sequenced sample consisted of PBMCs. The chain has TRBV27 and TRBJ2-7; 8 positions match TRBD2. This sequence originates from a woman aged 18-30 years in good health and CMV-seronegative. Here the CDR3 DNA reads TGTGCCAGCAGTCCCGGGGGGGTCTACGAGCAGTACTTC. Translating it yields CASSPGGVYEQYF.